Given below is one TCR beta chain in context. No antigen is known for it. Cells designated naive CD8 were CD45RO-negative and were positively selected for CCR7, with terminally differentiated effector memory CD45RA+ cells excluded. These data originate in a study of shared clonotypes between healthy human individuals. Study findings and constraints: The sole specimen, blood, was sampled, and tissue repertoires likely differ. Shared across a handful of donors were 4% to 5% of the naive CD4 clonotypes. Memory subsets generally showed lower estimated richness than naive subsets.

Profiling relied on immunoSEQ multiplex PCR, and the TCRdb table lists in-frame clones only, not all of them. This table holds 660,000 or so clones, approximately 96% found once. The material sequenced was naive CD8+ T cells sorted from blood. This TCR was sampled from a woman younger than 45 in good health.

The CDR3 loop is CASSLDAYDEQYF. The CDR3 bases are TGTGCCAGCAGCTTGGATGCTTATGACGAGCAGTACTTC. The gene calls are TRBV7-9 and TRBJ2-7; no definite D call. The germline gives CDR1 SEHNR, CDR2 FQNEAQ (reference sequence). V lost 3 bases to trimming and J lost 5 bases, with 11 bases between them. CDR3 length: 13 residues.